This T cell receptor beta chain was identified during a study of blood T cell repertoires in COVID-19. Study overall: Collection of acute and convalescent COVID-19 samples took place in the United States, Italy and Spain. PBMCs, B-cell-depleted T cells, or T cells provided the cDNA or gDNA that made up the material.

Per the original data handling: Estimation of nucleated cell counts relied on the amplification of reference gene primers. Libraries were prepared by immunoSEQ multiplex PCR; TCRdb keeps only in-frame clonotypes and omits some of them. V, J and clone size reflect that table, while D and trimming were determined from the DNA. Of around 180,000 clones listed, about 87% are singletons. Germline V lookup: CDR1 SNHLY, CDR2 FYNNEI. The CDR3 is made up of 14 amino acids. V lost 5 bases and J 8 bases, leaving 15 bases between the germline ends. The chain couples TRBV2 to TRBJ2-2; D is possibly TRBD2 (6 bases). The sequenced sample was peripheral blood. This TCR was recovered from a woman aged 25-40 years with acute or convalescent COVID-19. Here the CDR3 reads CASSPTGTLGELFF. The CDR3 region has the DNA TGTGCCAGCAGTCCAACCGGGACTCTTGGGGAGCTGTTTTTT.